A selection of T cell receptor beta chains follows, all from one sample in a study of blood T cell repertoires in COVID-19. Only in-frame clones appear in the TCRdb table, and some are missing; sequencing was by immunoSEQ multiplex PCR. The sample has around 200,000 clones, roughly 85% seen once. Input material: peripheral blood. The origin of the receptors is a woman of 80 years or more with acute or convalescent COVID-19. Both conserved end residues are part of each CDR3. Rows may omit the clone size; those that give it use once, few, many or a size class.

V	size	J	CDR3
TRBV6-5	.	TRBJ1-1	CASSYNRDTEAFF
TRBV7-7	once	TRBJ2-3	CASSPGTTSTDTQYF
TRBV18	.	TRBJ2-7	CASSDPSGGTYEQYF
TRBV7-2	.	TRBJ1-1	CASSKGQTMNTEAFF
TRBV10-3	.	TRBJ2-1	CAISVQGLGGYNEQFF
TRBV12-3/TRBV12-4	.	TRBJ1-1	CASTQGRDTEAFF
TRBV18	.	TRBJ1-5	CASSPGQGPYQPQHF
TRBV11-2	.	TRBJ2-1	CASTLTWGLAGEGEQFF
TRBV5-4	.	TRBJ2-7	CASSLASGRNEQYF
TRBV4-3	once	TRBJ1-4	CASSQRFLTVQREKLFF
TRBV5-1	.	TRBJ2-1	CASSLSGEGNEQFF
TRBV15	.	TRBJ2-5	CATSRGGTAGETQYF
TRBV2	.	TRBJ2-5	CASQIGQGEETQYF